What follows are 8 T cell receptor beta chains derived from one specimen sequenced in a study of identical twins. TCRdb re-called the 5' RACE reads through MiXCR, storing one row per CDR3 protein. The table lists 250,000 to 300,000 distinct CDR3 sequences, around 8% of them singletons. These data are also associated with another study on yellow fever vaccine responses in identical twins.

Sequencing used CD8+ T cells sorted from blood. These receptors were obtained from a woman aged 18-29 years in good health.

At least ten counts were recorded for this clonotype. This chain joins TRBV4-1 and TRBJ1-1; the match to TRBD1 covers 9 bases. The CDR3 runs to 15 residues. CDR1 is MGHRA, CDR2 YSYEKL, per germline. Trimming cost V 4 bases and J 4 bases; bases outside gene matches: 7. CDR3 loop: CASSRPGQGSTEAFF. The CDR3 DNA follows: TGCGCCAGCAGCCGCCCGGGACAGGGAAGCACTGAAGCTTTCTTT.

This clonotype was detected a few times. This chain joins TRBV29-1 and TRBJ2-7, with D maybe TRBD2 (5 bases). With 2 bases removed from V and 11 bases from J, the gap between germline ends came to 19 bases. The germline V gene encodes CDR1 SQVTM and CDR2 ANQGSEA. This CDR3 region has 13 residues. CDR3 sequence: CSVESPSQAGEYF. CDR3 DNA: TGCAGCGTTGAATCGCCGTCTCAGGCCGGGGAGTACTTC.

The CDR3 region has the DNA TGTGCCAGCTCCCATGCCCAAGAACCATACAATGAGCAGTTCTTC. Residues: CASSHAQEPYNEQFF. This chain connects TRBV18 to TRBJ2-1; D gene uncertain. V lost 6 bases to trimming and J lost 4 bases, with 16 bases between them. Germline assignment: CDR1 KGHSH and CDR2 LQKENI. There are 15 residues in the CDR3.

The chain couples TRBV29-1 to TRBJ2-1; TRBD1 or TRBD2 may be the D gene (5 bases each). V lost 6 bases and J lost 6, with 15 bases in between. CDR1 and CDR2 (germline): SQVTM, ANQGSEA. The CDR3 contains 13 residues. CDR3 DNA: TGCAGCGTACAGGTAGTGGGACCCAATGAGCAGTTCTTC. Translation gives CSVQVVGPNEQFF.

This clonotype was counted between two and nine times. The chain couples TRBV20-1 to TRBJ2-7; 7 nucleotides line up with TRBD1. Germline-derived CDR1 and CDR2 are DFQATT and SNEGSKA (reference sequence). Germline trimming cut 5 bases from V and 0 bases from J; bases unmatched to any gene: 4. CDR3 length equals 13 residues. The CDR3: CSARGQNSYEQYF. The CDR3 DNA reads as TGCAGTGCTCGGGGACAGAACTCCTACGAGCAGTACTTC.

The V and J genes are TRBV2 and TRBJ2-3; D may be TRBD1 (6 bases). The CDR3 is 17 amino acids. Germline V gene data show CDR1 as SNHLY and CDR2 as FYNNEI. V gave up 6 bases and J gave up 6 bases, with 25 bases separating them. The CDR3 bases are TGTGCCAGCAGGATGGCCGGGACAACAAAAAGATTCGATACGCAGTATTTT. Translated, it gives CASRMAGTTKRFDTQYF.

This chain connects TRBV21-1 to TRBJ1-3. TRBV21-1 is termed a pseudogene. This CDR3 spans 16 amino acids. Written as DNA, the CDR3 is TGTGCCAGCAGCACAAAGGTTGAGGAAGGGGGAAACACCATATATTTT. The encoded protein is CASSTKVEEGGNTIYF.

CDR3 coding DNA: TGTGCCAGCAGTTCCCTCCTCGGGAACATTCAGTACTTC. Translating it yields CASSSLLGNIQYF. This chain joins TRBV27 and TRBJ2-4; D is ambiguous. Germline assignment: CDR1 MNHEY and CDR2 SMNVEV (reference sequence). Trimming removed 4 bases at V and 7 bases at J, with 11 bases between. This CDR3 contains 13 residues.